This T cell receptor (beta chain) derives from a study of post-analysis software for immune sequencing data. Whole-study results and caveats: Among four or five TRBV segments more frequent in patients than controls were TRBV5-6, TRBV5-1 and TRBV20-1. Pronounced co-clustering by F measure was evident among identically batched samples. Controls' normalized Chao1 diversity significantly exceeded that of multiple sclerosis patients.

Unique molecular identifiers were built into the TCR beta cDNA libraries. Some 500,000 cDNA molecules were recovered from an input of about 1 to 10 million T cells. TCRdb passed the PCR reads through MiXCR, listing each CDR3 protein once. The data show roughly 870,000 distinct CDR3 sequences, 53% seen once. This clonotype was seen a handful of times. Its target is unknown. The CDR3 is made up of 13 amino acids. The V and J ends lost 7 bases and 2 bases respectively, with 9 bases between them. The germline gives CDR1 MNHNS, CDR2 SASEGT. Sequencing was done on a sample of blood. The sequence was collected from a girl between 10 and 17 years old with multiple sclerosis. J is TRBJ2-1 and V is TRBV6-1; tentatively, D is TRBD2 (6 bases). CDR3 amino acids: CASTRDPYNEQFF. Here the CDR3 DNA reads TGTGCCAGCACGCGGGATCCCTACAATGAGCAGTTCTTC.